The 3 T cell receptor beta chains given below trace back to one sample, sequenced in a study of molecular identifiers for immune sequencing clone quantification. TCRdb recomputed calls from the PCR reads with MiXCR, one row per CDR3 protein. Of around 480,000 distinct CDR3 sequences in the sample, 20% to 25% were seen once. Sequencing input: naive CD8+ T cells from blood, with Jurkat cell RNA spiked in. Subset indicated: FACS-sorted CD8+CD4-CCR7+CD45RA+ naive T cells. Every receptor here comes from a human donor in good health. Some libraries in this study had Jurkat cell RNA spiked in.

This clonotype has more than one count but fewer than ten. The junction departs from germline at one end; a sequencing error may be responsible. The rearrangement joins TRBV5-1 to TRBJ2-7; 10 bases are shared with TRBD2. There are 18 residues in the CDR3. Germline CDR1 and CDR2: SGHRS and YFSETQ. This CDR3 reads CASSLEGLAAAHNYVQYF. CDR3 bases: TGCGCCAGCAGCTTGGAAGGACTAGCGGCCGCCCATAATTACGTGCAGTACTTC.

V usage is TRBV6-5 and J usage is TRBJ1-5; no clear D gene. The germline V gene encodes CDR1 MNHEY and CDR2 SVGAGI. This CDR3 has 13 residues. The ends were cut back, 8 bases at V and 1 base at J, with 9 bases in the middle. The CDR3 here is CASALGSNQPQHF. The CDR3 DNA reads TGTGCCAGCGCCTTGGGGAGCAATCAGCCCCAGCATTTT.

The chain has TRBV7-6 and TRBJ1-1, with 9 bases matching TRBD1. From germline, CDR1 is SGHVS and CDR2 FNYEAQ. This CDR3 is 13 amino acids long. Trimming cost V 5 bases and J 11 bases; bases outside gene matches: 9. The CDR3 bases are TGTGCCAGCAGCCCTAGTCTGGGACAGGGCGCTTTCTTT. Translation gives CASSPSLGQGAFF.